Here is one T cell receptor (beta chain) with its context. Its target is not known. This sample is part of a study of cytomegalovirus exposure and HLA in healthy donors. The CDR3 has 15 residues. Germline CDR1 SGHAT, CDR2 FQNNGV. V was trimmed by 3 bases and J by 2 bases, leaving 14 bases between them. Study-wide findings and caveats: It was taken for granted in presence/absence analyses that sequencing depth across donors was roughly uniform. Certain sequence variants were highly shared and formed a cluster, and this cluster was likely a sequencing artifact. Apparent HLA restriction characterized most CMV-associated TCR beta chains in a later analysis.

PCR used 60 Vbeta primers and 13 Jbeta primers. TCRdb's copy holds only in-frame clones and misses some; the assay was immunoSEQ multiplex PCR. The table shows roughly 99,000 clones, with roughly 80% occurring only once. The clonotype was recovered from a man aged 25 to 40 in good health and CMV-seronegative. The rearrangement joins TRBV11-2 to TRBJ2-7, with a possible D match to TRBD2 (6 bases). The sample taken for sequencing was PBMCs. The CDR3 DNA reads TGTGCCAGCAGCTTCGCTAGCGATCTTACCTACGAGCAGTACTTC. This gives the protein CASSFASDLTYEQYF.